The rows below give T cell receptor beta chains drawn from one sample of a study of control samples from healthy donors and cancer patients. Repertoires were generated with immunoSEQ multiplex PCR, while TCRdb's copy carries only in-frame clones and drops some. The sample comprises 54,000 or so clones, over 85% of which are singletons, and about 2.4% rests with the top ten. Sequencing was carried out using blood. The receptors shown here come from a man aged 25-40 years in good health. The CDR3 runs from the conserved cysteine through the conserved F or W. Fields, in order: V gene, J gene, D gene, clone size, CDR3 protein, CDR3 DNA. A D gene is named only where the DNA matches it firmly. Not every row has a clone size; where given, it reads once, few, many or a size class.

>TRBV2|TRBJ2-7|TRBD2|-
CASRNGLAGGHEQYF
TGTGCCAGCAGAAACGGACTAGCGGGAGGCCACGAGCAGTACTTC
>TRBV18|TRBJ1-2|-|-
CASSPSVWENYGYTF
TGTGCCAGCTCACCAAGTGTTTGGGAAAACTATGGCTACACCTTC
>TRBV11-2|TRBJ2-7|-|once
CASSPQLGPTGNEQYF
TGTGCCAGCAGCCCCCAGTTGGGACCCACAGGGAACGAGCAGTACTTC
>TRBV29-1|TRBJ2-7|-|-
CSVELTSPPYEQYF
TGCAGCGTTGAGTTAACTTCCCCACCCTACGAGCAGTACTTC
>TRBV7-2|TRBJ2-1|-|-
CASSFGPYRVADNEQFF
TGTGCCAGCAGCTTTGGGCCTTACAGGGTAGCCGACAATGAGCAGTTCTTC
>TRBV5-1|TRBJ2-3|-|-
CASSLAGAGSTDTQYF
TGCGCCAGCAGCTTGGCCGGAGCAGGTAGCACAGATACGCAGTATTTT
>TRBV10-2|TRBJ1-2|-|-
CASSETTPTNYGYTF
TGCGCCAGCAGTGAAACAACACCCACTAACTATGGCTACACCTTC
>TRBV28|TRBJ2-7|TRBD2|-
CASLTLAGDSYEQYF
TGTGCCAGCCTAACGCTAGCGGGGGACTCCTACGAGCAGTACTTC
>TRBV28|TRBJ2-7|TRBD2|-
CASSAFGGESRYEQYF
TGTGCCAGCAGTGCCTTTGGGGGGGAATCTAGGTACGAGCAGTACTTC
>TRBV7-9|TRBJ2-2|TRBD2|-
CASEREPPTGELFF
TGTGCCAGCGAGCGGGAGCCCCCCACCGGGGAGCTGTTTTTT
>TRBV3-1/TRBV3-2|TRBJ2-1|TRBD2|-
CASSLLAGDNEQFF
TGTGCCAGCAGCCTGCTAGCGGGGGACAATGAGCAGTTCTTC
>TRBV4-2|TRBJ2-2|-|-
CASSQDVGTGELFF
TGTGCCAGCAGCCAAGATGTCGGCACCGGGGAGCTGTTTTTT
>TRBV25-1|TRBJ2-5|-|-
CASSVSGTQYF
TGTGCCAGCAGTGTATCAGGGACCCAGTACTTC
>TRBV28|TRBJ2-7|TRBD2|-
CASRAGLAAYEQYF
TGTGCCAGCAGGGCGGGACTAGCGGCCTACGAGCAGTACTTC
>TRBV3-1/TRBV3-2|TRBJ2-7|-|once
CASSQEGLATRDEQYF
TGTGCCAGCAGCCAAGAAGGCCTAGCGACGAGGGACGAGCAGTACTTC
>TRBV19|TRBJ2-1|TRBD2|-
CASSPADGLAGYNEQFF
TGTGCCAGTAGTCCGGCCGATGGACTAGCGGGGTACAATGAGCAGTTCTTC
>TRBV3-1/TRBV3-2|TRBJ2-3|TRBD2|-
CASSLQTSGIMPDTQYF
TGTGCCAGCAGCCTACAGACTAGCGGGATTATGCCAGATACGCAGTATTTT
>TRBV7-6|TRBJ2-3|TRBD2|-
CASSLSFAGVSSTDTQYF
TGTGCCAGCAGCTTATCATTCGCGGGGGTCTCATCCACAGATACGCAGTATTTT
>TRBV24-1|TRBJ2-3|TRBD2|-
CATSDPPGGPGTDTQYF
TGTGCCACCAGTGATCCTCCGGGAGGGCCGGGGACAGATACGCAGTATTTT
>TRBV9|TRBJ1-3|-|-
CASSVGQSGNTIYF
TGTGCCAGCAGCGTTGGACAGAGTGGAAACACCATATATTTT
>TRBV5-1|TRBJ2-1|-|-
CASRGSGLYNEQFF
TGCGCCAGCAGAGGAAGCGGGTTGTACAATGAGCAGTTCTTC
>TRBV7-3|TRBJ2-5|-|-
CASSLLGQETQYF
TGTGCCAGCAGCTTACTTGGGCAAGAGACCCAGTACTTC
>TRBV5-1|TRBJ2-2|-|-
CASSSIAVNTGELFF
TGCGCCAGCAGCTCCATAGCGGTCAACACCGGGGAGCTGTTTTTT
>TRBV6-6|TRBJ2-2|-|-
CASSYSGGPGELFF
TGTGCCAGCAGTTACTCGGGGGGGCCCGGGGAGCTGTTTTTT
>TRBV5-1|TRBJ1-4|-|-
CASSWGDAGDEKLFF
TGCGCCAGCAGCTGGGGGGATGCGGGCGATGAAAAACTGTTTTTT
>TRBV27|TRBJ1-5|-|few
CASSLEFGGNQPQHF
TGTGCCAGCAGTTTAGAGTTTGGTGGCAATCAGCCCCAGCATTTT
>TRBV13|TRBJ2-7|-|-
CASSNQGEAEQYF
TGTGCCAGCAGCAACCAAGGTGAGGCCGAGCAGTACTTC
>TRBV30|TRBJ1-6|-|-
CAWSVRGGSSPLHF
TGTGCCTGGAGTGTACGGGGAGGGAGTTCACCCCTCCACTTT
>TRBV6-5|TRBJ1-5|TRBD1|-
CASRGQGQNQPQHF
TGTGCCAGCAGGGGACAGGGGCAAAATCAGCCCCAGCATTTT
>TRBV14|TRBJ2-7|-|-
CASSPWGRTSFYEQYF
TGTGCCAGCAGCCCTTGGGGACGTACCTCTTTCTACGAGCAGTACTTC
>TRBV27|TRBJ2-3|TRBD2|-
CASSGTSGIPTADTQYF
TGTGCCAGCAGCGGGACTAGCGGGATCCCCACGGCAGATACGCAGTATTTT
>TRBV12-5|TRBJ2-7|-|-
CASGLINYEQYF
TGTGCTAGTGGTTTGATAAACTACGAGCAGTACTTC
>TRBV3-1/TRBV3-2|TRBJ2-3|-|-
CASSPGVADTQYF
TGTGCCAGCAGCCCGGGTGTGGCAGATACGCAGTATTTT
>TRBV6-2/TRBV6-3|TRBJ1-5|TRBD1|-
CASSAGTADQPQHF
TGTGCCAGCAGTGCTGGGACAGCCGATCAGCCCCAGCATTTT
>TRBV7-8|TRBJ2-3|TRBD2|-
CASSQAGGTTDTQYF
TGTGCCAGCAGCCAAGCGGGAGGAACCACAGATACGCAGTATTTT
>TRBV7-9|TRBJ2-7|TRBD1|-
CASSLVADREYF
TGTGCCAGCAGCTTAGTGGCGGACAGGGAGTACTTC
>TRBV30|TRBJ1-3|-|-
CAGNWGSGNTIYF
TGTGCCGGGAATTGGGGCTCTGGAAACACCATATATTTT
>TRBV5-1|TRBJ2-2|-|-
CASSIGPGELFF
TGCGCCAGCAGCATAGGCCCCGGGGAGCTGTTTTTT
>TRBV19|TRBJ2-1|-|once
CASSISTNNEQFF
TGTGCCAGTAGTATTAGTACGAACAATGAGCAGTTCTTC
>TRBV2|TRBJ2-1|-|-
CASRGRGFVNEQFF
TGTGCCAGCAGGGGGAGAGGGTTCGTCAATGAGCAGTTCTTC
>TRBV2|TRBJ1-5|-|-
CASRERAGNQPQHF
TGTGCCAGCAGAGAGAGGGCTGGCAATCAGCCCCAGCATTTT
>TRBV23-1|TRBJ2-7|-|-
CASSQRDRSSYEQYF
TGCGCCAGCAGTCAACGAGACAGGAGCTCCTACGAGCAGTACTTC
>TRBV5-6|TRBJ2-2|-|-
CASSLGPGELFF
TGTGCCAGCTCCCTTGGACCCGGGGAGCTGTTTTTT
>TRBV19|TRBJ2-3|-|once
CASSSFAGPDTQYF
TGTGCCAGTAGTTCATTCGCAGGGCCCGATACGCAGTATTTT
>TRBV7-2|TRBJ1-4|-|once
CASSPTSPLGEKLFF
TGTGCCAGCAGCCCCACTTCCCCCCTGGGGGAAAAACTGTTTTTT
>TRBV24-1|TRBJ2-3|TRBD2|-
CATNRSEADSGRPLNYTDTQYF
TGTGCCACCAACAGGTCTGAAGCGGATAGCGGGAGGCCCCTCAACTACACAGATACGCAGTATTTT
>TRBV9|TRBJ2-2|TRBD2|-
CASSVGLVGHTGELFF
TGTGCCAGCAGCGTGGGACTAGTTGGGCACACCGGGGAGCTGTTTTTT